A selection of T cell receptor beta chains follows, all from one sample in a study of T cell responses to AZD1222 COVID-19 vaccine. Using immunoSEQ multiplex PCR, the repertoire was profiled, and TCRdb retains in-frame clones only, with some absent. The table has 95,000 to 110,000 clones, 75% to 90% seen once. The sample was peripheral blood, taken on day 0 of AZD1222 vaccination. The origin of the receptors is an adult in good health. Each CDR3 is given with its conserved first and last residue. A D gene is named only where the DNA matches it firmly. Part of the rows lack a size; the others show once, few, many or a class for expanded clones.

TRBD1	.	TRBV19	TRBJ1-6	TGTGCCTGCCGACGAGGGACAGGGGGTACGGATAATTCACCCCTCCACTTT	CACRRGTGGTDNSPLHF
TRBD1	.	TRBV14	TRBJ2-7	TGTGCCAGCAGCCCGGACAGGGGTAGATTAGAGCAGTACTTC	CASSPDRGRLEQYF
.	.	TRBV12-3/TRBV12-4	TRBJ2-3	TGTGCCAGCAGCCTGAGCACAGATACGCAGTATTTT	CASSLSTDTQYF
TRBD1	few	TRBV4-3	TRBJ1-2	TGCGCCAGCAGCCAATCTCTTGACGGGACAGGGGCCTCTTACAACTATGGCTACACCTTC	CASSQSLDGTGASYNYGYTF
.	.	TRBV5-6	TRBJ1-2	TGTGCCAGCAGCCCAGACATAGGCTATGGCTACACCTTC	CASSPDIGYGYTF
.	.	TRBV12-3/TRBV12-4	TRBJ2-1	TGTGCCAGCAGTACCCGTGGTTATGAGCAGTTCTTC	CASSTRGYEQFF
.	.	TRBV5-1	TRBJ1-1	TGCGCCAGCAGCTTGCAGGGGAAGAACACTGAAGCTTTCTTT	CASSLQGKNTEAFF
.	.	TRBV11-2	TRBJ1-1	TGTGCCAGCAGCTTAGATAATGAGGGCCCGAACACTGAAGCTTTCTTT	CASSLDNEGPNTEAFF
.	few	TRBV5-1	TRBJ2-7	TGCGCCAGCAGCCCGACAGTTGGGGGCTCCTACGAGCAGTACTTC	CASSPTVGGSYEQYF
TRBD1	.	TRBV19	TRBJ2-3	TGTGCCAGTAGTACACAGGGGGCTGGAAGGGATACGCAGTATTTT	CASSTQGAGRDTQYF
.	.	TRBV10-1	TRBJ1-4	TGCGCCAGCAGCCCCTCTGGGGCCGAAAAACTGTTTTTT	CASSPSGAEKLFF
TRBD2	.	TRBV3-1/TRBV3-2	TRBJ2-2	TGTGCCAGCAGTCTTAGCGGGGGGGTTAACACCGGGGAGCTGTTTTTT	CASSLSGGVNTGELFF
.	.	TRBV10-3	TRBJ1-5	TGTGCCATCTCTTCAGTCGATCAGCCCCAGCATTTT	CAISSVDQPQHF
.	.	TRBV2	TRBJ1-2	TGTGCCAGCAGTGAGCAGGGAGCTAACTATGGCTACACCTTC	CASSEQGANYGYTF
TRBD1	.	TRBV10-3	TRBJ1-2	TGTGCCATCAGTGAGCCCGACAGGGGTTATGGCTACACCTTC	CAISEPDRGYGYTF
.	.	TRBV7-2	TRBJ1-6	TGTGCCAGCACCCACGGGGTTCGGTATAATTCACCCCTCCACTTT	CASTHGVRYNSPLHF
.	medium-sized	TRBV19	TRBJ2-5	TGTGCCAGTAGTAGCGCGACGGTAAAAGAGACCCAGTACTTC	CASSSATVKETQYF
TRBD2	.	TRBV28	TRBJ2-4	TGTGCCTCCTACGGGAGGGAGGTAAACATTCAGTACTTC	CASYGREVNIQYF
.	few	TRBV7-2	TRBJ2-7	TGTGCCAGCAGCCCCAGGGGCAAAACCTACGAGCAGTACTTC	CASSPRGKTYEQYF
.	.	TRBV28	TRBJ2-5	TGTGCCAGCAGTACTTGGCAGTTCCAAGAGACCCAGTACTTC	CASSTWQFQETQYF
TRBD1	.	TRBV4-3	TRBJ2-2	TGCGCCAGCAGCCAAGAGGACAGGACCGGGGAGCTGTTTTTT	CASSQEDRTGELFF
TRBD2	.	TRBV30	TRBJ2-7	TGTGCCTGGAATCGACTAGCGGGCTTTTACGAGCAGTACTTC	CAWNRLAGFYEQYF